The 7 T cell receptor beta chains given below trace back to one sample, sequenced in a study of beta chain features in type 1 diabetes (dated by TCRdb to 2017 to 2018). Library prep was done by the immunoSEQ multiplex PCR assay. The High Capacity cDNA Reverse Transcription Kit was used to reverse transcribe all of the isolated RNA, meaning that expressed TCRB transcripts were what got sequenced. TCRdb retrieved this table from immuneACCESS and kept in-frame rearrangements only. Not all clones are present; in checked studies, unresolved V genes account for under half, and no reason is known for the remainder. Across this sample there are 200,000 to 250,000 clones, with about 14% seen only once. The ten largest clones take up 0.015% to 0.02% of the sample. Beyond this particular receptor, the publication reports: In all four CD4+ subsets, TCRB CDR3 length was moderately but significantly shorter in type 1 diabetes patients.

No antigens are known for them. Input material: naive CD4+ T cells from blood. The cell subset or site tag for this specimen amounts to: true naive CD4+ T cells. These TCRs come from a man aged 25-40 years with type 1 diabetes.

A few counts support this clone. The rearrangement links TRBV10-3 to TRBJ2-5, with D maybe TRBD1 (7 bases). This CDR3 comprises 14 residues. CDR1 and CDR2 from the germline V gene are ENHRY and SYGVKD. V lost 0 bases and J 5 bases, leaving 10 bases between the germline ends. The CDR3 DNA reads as TGTGCCATCAGTGAGTCTCCAGGGGGGGAGACCCAGTACTTC. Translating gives CAISESPGGETQYF.

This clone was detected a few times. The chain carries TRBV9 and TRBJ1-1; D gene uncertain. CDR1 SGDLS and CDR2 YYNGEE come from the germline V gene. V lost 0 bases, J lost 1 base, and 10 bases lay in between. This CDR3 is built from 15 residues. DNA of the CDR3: TGTGCCAGCAGCGTAGAGCCGGGGAGGAACACTGAAGCTTTCTTT. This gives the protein CASSVEPGRNTEAFF. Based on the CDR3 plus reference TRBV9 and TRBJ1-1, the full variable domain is DSGVTQTPKHLITATGQRVTLRCSPRSGDLSVYWYQQSLDQGLQFLIQYYNGEERAKGNILERFSAQQFPDLHSELNLSSLELGDSALYFCASSVEPGRNTEAFFGQGTRLTVV.

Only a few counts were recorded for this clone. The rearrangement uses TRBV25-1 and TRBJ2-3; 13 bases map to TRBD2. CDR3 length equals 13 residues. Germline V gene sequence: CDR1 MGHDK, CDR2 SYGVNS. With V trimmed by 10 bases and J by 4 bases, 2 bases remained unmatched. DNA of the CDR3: TGTGCCATGGGACTAGCGGGGTCAGATACGCAGTATTTT. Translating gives CAMGLAGSDTQYF. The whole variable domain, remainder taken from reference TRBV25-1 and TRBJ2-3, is EADIYQTPRYLVIGTGKKITLECSQTMGHDKMYWYQQDPGMELHLIHYSYGVNSTEKGDLSSESTVSRIRTEHFPLTLESARPSHTSQYLCAMGLAGSDTQYFGPGTRLTVL.

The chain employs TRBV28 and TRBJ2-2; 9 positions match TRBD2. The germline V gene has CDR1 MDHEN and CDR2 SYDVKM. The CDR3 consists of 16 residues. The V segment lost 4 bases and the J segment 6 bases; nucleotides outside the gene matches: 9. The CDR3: CASSSVSGSAPGELFF. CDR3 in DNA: TGTGCCAGCAGTTCAGTTAGCGGGAGTGCCCCCGGGGAGCTGTTTTTT.

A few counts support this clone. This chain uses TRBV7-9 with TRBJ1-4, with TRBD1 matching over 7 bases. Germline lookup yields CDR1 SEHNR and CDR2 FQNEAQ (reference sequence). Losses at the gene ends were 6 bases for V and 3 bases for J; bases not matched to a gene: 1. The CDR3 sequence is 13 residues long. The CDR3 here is CASRDRPNEKLFF. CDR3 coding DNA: TGTGCCAGCAGGGACAGGCCTAATGAAAAACTGTTTTTT.

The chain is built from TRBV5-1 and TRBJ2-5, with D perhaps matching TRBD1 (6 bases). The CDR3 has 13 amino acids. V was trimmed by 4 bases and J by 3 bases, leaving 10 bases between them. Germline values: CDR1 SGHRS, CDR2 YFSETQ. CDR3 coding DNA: TGCGCCAGCAGCCTAAACAGGGAAGAGACCCAGTACTTC. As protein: CASSLNREETQYF.

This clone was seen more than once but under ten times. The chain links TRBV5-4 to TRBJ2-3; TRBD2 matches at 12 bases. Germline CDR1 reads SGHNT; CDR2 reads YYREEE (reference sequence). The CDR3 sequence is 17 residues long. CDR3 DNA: TGTGCTGGGGGGGGGACTAGCGGGCCTTCTAGCACAGATACGCAGTATTTT. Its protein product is CAGGGTSGPSSTDTQYF.